This TCR beta chain was sequenced for a study of blood T cell repertoires in COVID-19. This clone was counted a single time. As processed by the authors: Amplification from reference gene primers served as the basis for estimated nucleated cell counts. Here immunoSEQ multiplex PCR was the method, and the copy in TCRdb shows in-frame clones only, minus some. That table furnishes V, J and clone size, whereas the DNA furnished D and trimming. The repertoire holds about 400,000 clones, with 88% as singletons. The study recruited people aged about 18 to 90 years across about two dozen US areas. V was shortened by 0 bases and J by 11 bases, with 7 bases between the two germline ends. The CDR3 has 12 amino acids. Germline V gene data show CDR1 as PRHDT and CDR2 as FYEKMQ (reference sequence).

The chain combines TRBV13 with TRBJ1-4, with D uncertain. The material sequenced was PBMCs or T cells enriched from blood (not recorded which). This TCR was recovered from a middle-aged woman with acute COVID-19. DNA of the CDR3: TGTGCCAGCAGCTTAGGTTCGGGGAAACTGTTTTTT. This sequence encodes CASSLGSGKLFF. Full variable domain (outside the CDR3, taken from reference TRBV13 and TRBJ1-4): AAGVIQSPRHLIKEKRETATLKCYPIPRHDTVYWYQQGPGQDPQFLISFYEKMQSDKGSIPDRFSAQQFSDYHSELNMSSLELGDSALYFCASSLGSGKLFFGSGTQLSVL.